A single TCR beta chain is shown here with its context. The PCR ran on 60 Vbeta and 13 Jbeta primers. Libraries were prepared by immunoSEQ multiplex PCR; TCRdb keeps only in-frame clonotypes and omits some of them. Altogether 150,000 to 200,000 clones are present, over 75% being singletons, with the ten largest covering less than 2%. These data come from a study of cytomegalovirus exposure and HLA in healthy donors. CDR3 length equals 14 residues. The clonotype originates from a young woman in good health and CMV-seronegative. This chain links TRBV21-1 with TRBJ1-6; TRBD1, the table's D call, lacks a check against the DNA. TRBV21-1 is flagged as a pseudogene. The sample comprised PBMCs. CDR3 in amino acids: CASRPGQRNSPLHF. CDR3 DNA: TGTGCCAGCAGACCGGGACAGCGAAATTCACCCCTCCACTTT.